This TCR beta chain was observed in a study of radiation and T cells in renal cell carcinoma. The time point: blood 4 weeks post-SBRT, at nephrectomy. Regarding treatment: 15 Gy SBRT to primary tumor, nephrectomy 4 weeks later. Nephrectomy followed 15 Gy stereotactic body radiation by 4 weeks. Assay used: immunoSEQ multiplex PCR; TCRdb lists only in-frame clones, some missing. The table lists more than 60,000 clones, around 78% of them singletons. For this clone: Its matching antigen is unknown.

Notes on the study in general: From baseline, blood top tumor clonotypes peaked at 2 weeks post-radiation.

There are 13 residues in the CDR3. The germline V gene encodes CDR1 SGHTA and CDR2 FQGNSA. The V and J ends lost 5 bases and 4 bases respectively, with 11 bases between them. This receptor was taken from a woman aged 60 to 75 with renal cell carcinoma. The source was blood, collected from a patient whose treatment included radiotherapy and nephrectomy. The rearrangement links TRBV7-2 to TRBJ1-2, with D perhaps TRBD1 (5 bases). The CDR3 region is CASSLRQLYGYTF. Written as DNA, the CDR3 is TGTGCCAGCAGCCTAAGACAGCTCTATGGCTACACCTTC.